The 18 T cell receptor beta chains listed next were all sequenced from one sample in a study of T cells after yellow fever vaccination. TCRdb passed the 5' RACE reads through MiXCR, listing each CDR3 protein once. The repertoire includes approximately 110,000 distinct CDR3 sequences, 8.4% of them detected once, and 25% sits in the top ten. The starting material was CD8+ T cells sorted from PBMCs, obtained 45 days after the yellow fever booster vaccination. The receptors were gathered from a man younger than 45 who received the YFV17D yellow fever vaccine.

Concerning this clonotype: This may stem from a read error, because a much larger clone lies one nucleotide away. The rearrangement joins TRBV12-3 or TRBV12-4 to TRBJ2-7; the D gene is possibly TRBD2 (6 bases). The CDR3 totals 14 residues. CDR3 sequence (DNA): TGTGCCTGCAGTTCCACGACTAGTCGGGACGAGCAGTACTTC. Amino acids: CACSSTTSRDEQYF.

This clonotype was found many times. This chain links TRBV5-5 with TRBJ2-5; D remains ambiguous. Germline CDR1 and CDR2: SGHKS and YYEKEE (reference sequence). The CDR3 extends over 13 amino acids. Trimming cost V 4 bases and J 2 bases, with 9 bases left between them. The CDR3 loop is CASSAGTQETQYF. CDR3 DNA sequence: TGTGCCAGCAGCGCCGGAACTCAAGAGACCCAGTACTTC. The entire variable domain, with the rest obtained from reference TRBV5-5 and TRBJ2-5, is as follows: DAGVTQSPTHLIKTRGQQVTLRCSPISGHKSVSWYQQVLGQGPQFIFQYYEKEERGRGNFPDRFSARQFPNYSSELNVNALLLGDSALYLCASSAGTQETQYFGPGTRLLVL.

This clonotype was detected ten times or more. This chain uses TRBV30 with TRBJ2-7; 8 nucleotides align to TRBD1. Trimming took 2 bases from V and 4 from J; bases not matched to a gene: 10. The length of the CDR3 is 15 residues. Per the germline V gene, CDR1 is GTSNPN and CDR2 is SVGIG (reference sequence). The CDR3 here is CAWSKPGQAIYEQYF. CDR3 sequence (DNA): TGTGCCTGGAGTAAGCCGGGACAGGCCATTTACGAGCAGTACTTC.

This clonotype was recorded many times. This sequence joins TRBV20-1 and TRBJ2-2, with D tentatively TRBD1 (6 bases). This CDR3 contains 12 residues. The V gene lost 1 base and the J gene lost 9 bases, with 9 bases spanning the gap. Germline V gene sequence: CDR1 DFQATT, CDR2 SNEGSKA (reference sequence). Here the CDR3 DNA reads TGCAGTGCTAGAGTCAGGGGCAGGGAGCTGTTTTTT. Its protein is CSARVRGRELFF.

There are a few counts of this clonotype. The rearrangement links TRBV5-4 to TRBJ2-1; D gene ambiguous. The germline V gene encodes CDR1 SGHNT and CDR2 YYREEE (reference sequence). This CDR3 region has 15 residues. The V end lost 0 bases, the J end lost 2 bases, and 9 bases lay between the germline ends. The CDR3 region is CASSLGAGPYNEQFF. CDR3 DNA: TGTGCCAGCAGCTTGGGGGCCGGCCCCTACAATGAGCAGTTCTTC.

This clonotype was observed at least ten times. V usage is TRBV4-3 and J usage is TRBJ2-2; D call uncertain. The V gene lost 1 base and the J gene lost 0 bases, with 12 bases spanning the gap. Germline CDR1 reads LGHNA; CDR2 reads YSLEER. The CDR3 extends over 17 amino acids. The DNA of the CDR3 is TGCGCCAGCAGCCAAGTTACAGATATTGCGAACACCGGGGAGCTGTTTTTT. It specifies CASSQVTDIANTGELFF.

This clonotype was seen at least ten times. The gene calls are TRBV6-5 and TRBJ2-1; 7 positions agree with TRBD1. The germline V gene has CDR1 MNHEY and CDR2 SVGAGI. This CDR3 has 15 residues. The V gene end was trimmed by 2 bases and the J gene end by 6 bases; junction bases not matched to a gene: 7. CDR3 sequence (DNA): TGTGCCAGCAGTTACAGTTGGACAGGTCCCAATGAGCAGTTCTTC. Protein: CASSYSWTGPNEQFF.

Ten or more counts support this clonotype. The chain employs TRBV27 and TRBJ2-7; the match to TRBD1 covers 8 bases. With 3 bases clipped from V and 5 bases from J, the junction kept 6 bases outside the gene matches. The germline V gene has CDR1 MNHEY and CDR2 SMNVEV (reference sequence). The CDR3 has 14 residues. CDR3 DNA: TGTGCCAGCAGTTTTAAGCAGACAGGGGACGAGCAGTACTTC. This encodes CASSFKQTGDEQYF.

This clonotype was detected many times. The rearrangement uses TRBV6-1 and TRBJ2-1; TRBD1 matches at 8 bases. Germline trimming cut 5 bases from V and 6 bases from J; bases unmatched to any gene: 9. Germline CDR1 MNHNS, CDR2 SASEGT. The CDR3 sequence is 15 residues long. In DNA, the CDR3 is TGTGCCAGCAGTAAGGACAGGGAGCCTGCCAATGAGCAGTTCTTC. Translating it yields CASSKDREPANEQFF.

This clonotype has only a few counts. The V gene is TRBV5-1, the J gene TRBJ2-1, with D unclear. The CDR3 consists of 11 residues. Trimming removed 3 bases from V and 10 bases from J, with 8 bases in between. Germline assignment: CDR1 SGHRS and CDR2 YFSETQ. In DNA form, the CDR3 reads TGCGCCAGCAGCTGGAGTAACGAGCAGTTCTTC. This sequence encodes CASSWSNEQFF.

This clonotype has at least ten counts. The chain employs TRBV9 and TRBJ2-2, with a tentative D call TRBD2 (6 bases). Germline-derived CDR1 and CDR2 are SGDLS and YYNGEE. The CDR3 runs 16 residues. V shed 0 bases and J shed 3 bases, with 12 bases lying between them. The CDR3 coding sequence is TGTGCCAGCAGCGTAGGGGCGGGAATAGACACCGGGGAGCTGTTTTTT. Its protein is CASSVGAGIDTGELFF.

The chain joins TRBV20-1 to TRBJ2-3; TRBD1 or TRBD2 may be the D gene (5 bases each). Germline-derived CDR1 and CDR2 are DFQATT and SNEGSKA (reference sequence). The CDR3 consists of 17 residues. The CDR3 nucleotides are TGCAGCTTACGGGGACGCGCCCGGGGCCCTAGCACAGATACGCAGTATTTT. Residues: CSLRGRARGPSTDTQYF.

This clonotype was seen only a few times. The chain recombines TRBV20-1 with TRBJ2-6; D ambiguous. V gave up 3 bases and J gave up 1 base, with 7 bases separating them. Germline V gene sequence: CDR1 DFQATT, CDR2 SNEGSKA (reference sequence). This CDR3 has 14 residues. The CDR3 sequence is CSASLYSGANVLTF. For the CDR3, the DNA is TGCAGTGCTAGTTTATATTCTGGGGCCAACGTCCTGACTTTC.

There are many counts of this clonotype. This chain joins TRBV6-1 and TRBJ2-5; 8 bases agree with TRBD1. Germline V gene lookup returns CDR1 MNHNS and CDR2 SASEGT. CDR3 length equals 15 residues. V lost 4 bases, J lost 1 base, and 5 bases stayed unmatched. This chain's CDR3 is CASSAPGTGQETQYF. In nucleotides, the CDR3 is TGTGCCAGCAGTGCCCCCGGGACAGGCCAAGAGACCCAGTACTTC.

This clonotype was seen more than once but under ten times. The chain is built from TRBV7-2 and TRBJ2-7; D possibly matches TRBD1 or TRBD2 (5 bases each). Per germline, CDR1 SGHTA and CDR2 FQGNSA. Between the trimmed V and J ends, which lost 5 bases and 3 bases, there was a span of 20 bases. The CDR3 spans 16 residues. The CDR3 nucleotides read TGTGCCAGCAGCCCCGTTTCAGGGACCCATTTCTACGAGCAGTACTTC. Translating it yields CASSPVSGTHFYEQYF.

For this clonotype: With a much larger clone just one base away, this may be a read error. The CDR3 DNA reads as TGTGCCAGCACCTCCTCAGGTAGTTGGACGGTAGATGATACGCAGTATTTT. The encoded protein is CASTSSGSWTVDDTQYF. The chain links TRBV7-6 to TRBJ2-3; D is ambiguous. V dropped 7 bases and J dropped 6 bases, with 26 bases sitting between them. This CDR3 comprises 17 residues. From germline, CDR1 is SGHVS and CDR2 FNYEAQ.

This clonotype was observed many times. CDR3 residues: CASGGLAGGSGVWFF. The CDR3 DNA reads TGTGCCAGCGGAGGACTAGCGGGAGGGAGCGGGGTCTGGTTCTTC. V usage is TRBV12-3 or TRBV12-4 and J usage is TRBJ2-1, with 15 bases fitting TRBD2. The V segment lost 8 bases and the J segment 15 bases; nucleotides outside the gene matches: 14. The CDR3 contains 15 residues.

This clonotype was counted many times. The J gene is TRBJ2-5, the V gene TRBV15; 9 bases fit TRBD2. Germline assignment: CDR1 LNHNV and CDR2 YYDKDF (reference sequence). The CDR3 spans 15 residues. The ends lost 1 base at V and 4 bases at J; junction bases unmatched: 4. The CDR3: CATSRGLAGPETQYF. CDR3 sequence (DNA): TGTGCCACCAGCAGAGGCCTAGCGGGACCAGAGACCCAGTACTTC. The full variable domain, in which reference TRBV15 and TRBJ2-5 provide the parts outside the CDR3, is DAMVIQNPRYQVTQFGKPVTLSCSQTLNHNVMYWYQQKSSQAPKLLFHYYDKDFNNEADTPDNFQSRRPNTSFCFLDIRSPGLGDTAMYLCATSRGLAGPETQYFGPGTRLLVL.